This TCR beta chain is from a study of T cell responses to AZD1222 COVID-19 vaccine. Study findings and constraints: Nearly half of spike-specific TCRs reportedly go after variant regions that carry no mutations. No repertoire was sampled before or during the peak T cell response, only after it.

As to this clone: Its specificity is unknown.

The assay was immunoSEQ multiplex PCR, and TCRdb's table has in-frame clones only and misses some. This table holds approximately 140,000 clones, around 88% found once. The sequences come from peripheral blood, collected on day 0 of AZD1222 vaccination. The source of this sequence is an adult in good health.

CDR3 nucleotides: TGTGCCAGCAGACCCGGGGGGGTTGGGGCCGGGGAGCTGTTTTTT. Encoded protein: CASRPGGVGAGELFF. The rearrangement joins TRBV6-5 to TRBJ2-2; 8 bases match TRBD2. Germline lookup yields CDR1 MNHEY and CDR2 SVGAGI. The CDR3 contains 15 residues. Trimming removed 6 bases from V and 6 bases from J; junction bases left unmatched: 9.